The 28 T cell receptor beta chains presented below share a single source sample, sequenced in a study of vaccination and CD4 T cells after COVID-19. Treatment in this sample: roughly ten-day PBMC culture with coronavirus spike peptide pools or control peptides (ViraFEST assay). The Oncomine TCR Beta short-read assay sequenced DNA from cultured CD4+ T cells. TCRdb re-derived calls from the PCR reads in MiXCR, one entry per CDR3 protein. The sample lists 15,000 or so distinct CDR3 sequences, 43% occurring once. Antigens of these TCRs are unknown. The sample comprised CD4+ T cells from blood, cultured in vitro. All receptors derive from a human donor who had recovered from COVID-19.

This rearrangement joins TRBV2 to TRBJ1-1, with D possibly matching TRBD1 (6 bases). This CDR3 is 15 amino acids long. Between the trimmed V and J ends, which lost 2 bases and 1 base, there was a span of 11 bases. Germline CDR1 is SNHLY and CDR2 is FYNNEI. DNA for the CDR3: TGTGCCAGCAGTGAATATGTAGGGGGGAACACTGAAGCTTTCTTT. This encodes CASSEYVGGNTEAFF.

This clonotype was seen more than once but under ten times. The V call is TRBV5-1, the J call TRBJ2-7; no reliable D call. Germline CDR1 and CDR2: SGHRS and YFSETQ. Trimming cost V 0 bases and J 0 bases, with 10 bases left between them. CDR3 length: 15 residues. The DNA of the CDR3 is TGCGCCAGCAGCTTGGACGAAAGGAGCTCCTACGAGCAGTACTTC. It codes for CASSLDERSSYEQYF.

There are a few counts of this clonotype. The junction departs from germline at one end; a sequencing error may be responsible. The rearrangement uses TRBV6-2 or TRBV6-3 and TRBJ1-2; maybe TRBD1 (6 bases). Germline CDR1 and CDR2: MNHEY and SVGEGT. There are 11 residues in the CDR3. For the CDR3, the DNA is TGTGCCAGCAGTCACCCAGGGGCAGCTGCTTTC. It translates to CASSHPGAAAF.

This clonotype was seen more than once but under ten times. The chain uses TRBV4-3 and TRBJ2-2; D unclear. Germline V gives CDR1 LGHNA, CDR2 YSLEER. The CDR3 covers 16 residues. Trimming left V 1 base short and J 4 bases short, with 13 bases between. The DNA of the CDR3 is TGCGCCAGCAGCCAAGTATGGGGTGCTCTCACCGGGGAGCTGTTTTTT. Translation gives CASSQVWGALTGELFF.

The rearrangement joins TRBV2 to TRBJ2-5, with D hard to call. The CDR3 is 12 amino acids. Trimming took 10 bases from V and 1 from J, leaving 10 bases between them. Germline assignment: CDR1 SNHLY and CDR2 FYNNEI. For the CDR3, the DNA is TGTGCCACCTTTACCCGCCAAGAGACCCAGTACTTC. Translating it yields CATFTRQETQYF.

The V call is TRBV11-3, the J call TRBJ2-7; D not certain. Trimming removed 1 base from V and 6 bases from J, with 7 bases in between. The CDR3 length is 12 residues. Germline V gene lookup returns CDR1 SGHNT and CDR2 YENEEA. The CDR3, as DNA: TGTGCCAGCAGCTTAGTTGATGGCGAGCAGTACTTC. Translating gives CASSLVDGEQYF.

J is TRBJ1-1 and V is TRBV12-3 or TRBV12-4; TRBD1 might be the D (6 bases). The CDR3 contains 13 residues. V shed 3 bases and J shed 5 bases, with 10 bases lying between them. DNA of the CDR3: TGTGCCAGCAGTTTTGGGGGCGGGACTGAAGCTTTCTTT. Translating gives CASSFGGGTEAFF.

This clonotype was seen a few times. The chain uses TRBV5-8 and TRBJ2-1; D uncertain. The CDR3 covers 11 residues. Deletions cut 7 bases from V and 4 bases from J, with 6 bases between. CDR1 is SGHTS, CDR2 YDEGEE, per germline. CDR3 coding DNA: TGTGCCAGCGGCCAATACAATGAGCAGTTCTTC. This sequence encodes CASGQYNEQFF.

The rearrangement links TRBV10-3 to TRBJ2-3, with 8 positions matching TRBD2. This CDR3 has 15 residues. Germline-derived CDR1 and CDR2 are ENHRY and SYGVKD. After removal of 6 bases from V and 0 bases from J, the junction contained 5 bases not matched to a gene. The CDR3 region is CAIRKGGGSTDTQYF. CDR3 in DNA: TGTGCCATCAGAAAGGGCGGGGGGAGCACAGATACGCAGTATTTT.

The chain is built from TRBV5-8 and TRBJ2-5; perhaps TRBD2 as D (6 bases). The V end lost 5 bases, the J end lost 5 bases, and 16 bases lay between the germline ends. CDR1 is SGHTS, CDR2 YDEGEE, per germline. CDR3 length: 14 residues. The CDR3 DNA reads as TGTGCCAGCAGTCTCACCGGGACTTTGGAGACCCAGTACTTC. This codes for CASSLTGTLETQYF.

This rearrangement joins TRBV5-1 to TRBJ1-2; TRBD1 might be the D (5 bases). The germline gives CDR1 SGHRS, CDR2 YFSETQ. V dropped 0 bases and J dropped 4 bases, with 10 bases sitting between them. The CDR3 extends over 14 amino acids. The CDR3 DNA sequence: TGCGCCAGCAGCTTGGAGTCAGGGACCTATGGCTACACCTTC. Protein: CASSLESGTYGYTF. Full variable domain (remainder filled in from reference TRBV5-1 and TRBJ1-2): KAGVTQTPRYLIKTRGQQVTLSCSPISGHRSVSWYQQTPGQGLQFLFEYFSETQRNKGNFPGRFSGRQFSNSRSEMNVSTLELGDSALYLCASSLESGTYGYTFGSGTRLTVV.

V and J are TRBV6-5 and TRBJ2-1; D gene ambiguous. The CDR3 runs 13 residues. With 2 bases removed from V and 5 bases from J, the gap between germline ends came to 7 bases. Germline V gene data show CDR1 as MNHEY and CDR2 as SVGAGI. The CDR3 bases are TGTGCCAGCAGTTACGGTGTTAACAATGAGCAGTTCTTC. Translating it yields CASSYGVNNEQFF.

This chain uses TRBV7-7 with TRBJ2-5, with 9 bases fitting TRBD2. Trimming cost V 5 bases and J 1 base; bases outside gene matches: 8. The length of the CDR3 is 16 residues. Per germline, CDR1 SSHAT and CDR2 FNYEAQ (reference sequence). The CDR3 nucleotides read TGTGCCAGCAGCACAGGACTAGCGCCTTTCCAAGAGACCCAGTACTTC. Translation: CASSTGLAPFQETQYF.

The chain links TRBV6-2 or TRBV6-3 to TRBJ1-3; D ambiguous. Deletions cut 5 bases from V and 7 bases from J, with 9 bases between. Germline CDR1 MNHEY, CDR2 SVGEGT. CDR3 length equals 12 residues. In DNA, the CDR3 is TGTGCCAGCAGTATCGGCAGCAACACCATATATTTT. Translated, it gives CASSIGSNTIYF.

This clonotype has a handful of counts. V and J are TRBV28 and TRBJ1-2; TRBD1 agrees at 12 bases. The trim removed 4 bases at V and 4 bases at J, leaving 10 bases unmatched. CDR1 and CDR2 (germline): MDHEN, SYDVKM. This CDR3 has 17 amino acids. The chain's CDR3 is CASSSSGTGGWSYGYTF. CDR3 sequence (DNA): TGTGCCAGCAGTTCTTCAGGGACAGGGGGCTGGAGCTATGGCTACACCTTC.

The chain is built from TRBV14 and TRBJ1-2; D may be TRBD1 (5 bases). Trimming removed 4 bases from V and 4 bases from J, with 16 bases in between. CDR1 and CDR2 (germline): SGHDN, FVKESK. This CDR3 comprises 15 residues. CDR3 sequence (DNA): TGTGCCAGCAGCCGCACGCCTTCGGGGGGCTATGGCTACACCTTC. Translated, it gives CASSRTPSGGYGYTF.

This clonotype was found once. The chain recombines TRBV5-4 with TRBJ1-6; no clear D gene. Germline assignment: CDR1 SGHNT and CDR2 YYREEE (reference sequence). Trimming cost V 0 bases and J 9 bases, with 7 bases left between them. CDR3 length equals 13 residues. The CDR3 is CASSLDWLSPLHF. CDR3 DNA: TGTGCCAGCAGCTTGGACTGGCTTTCACCCCTCCACTTT. The full variable domain, its missing parts supplied by reference TRBV5-4 and TRBJ1-6, is ETGVTQSPTHLIKTRGQQVTLRCSSQSGHNTVSWYQQALGQGPQFIFQYYREEENGRGNFPPRFSGLQFPNYSSELNVNALELDDSALYLCASSLDWLSPLHFGNGTRLTVT.

V usage is TRBV19 and J usage is TRBJ2-1, with TRBD1 matching 10 bases. CDR3 length equals 18 residues. J gave up 5 bases and V 6 bases, and 16 bases lay outside the gene matches. The germline V gene encodes CDR1 LNHDA and CDR2 SQIVND (reference sequence). The CDR3 DNA reads as TGTGCCAGTAGCCCGCCTAAGGTGGGACAGGGGTCGAACAATGAGCAGTTCTTC. Encoded protein: CASSPPKVGQGSNNEQFF.

This clonotype appeared a few times. The chain has TRBV24-1 and TRBJ2-5; D perhaps matches TRBD2 (6 bases). The length of the CDR3 is 16 residues. CDR1 is KGHDR, CDR2 SFDVKD, per germline. V was clipped by 1 base and J by 1 base, with 12 bases between them. CDR3 in DNA: TGTGCCACCAGTGATTTTCCCCGGACTACCCAAGAGACCCAGTACTTC. Translating it yields CATSDFPRTTQETQYF.

This clonotype showed up just a few times. The chain combines TRBV25-1 with TRBJ2-2; no definite D call. The germline V gene has CDR1 MGHDK and CDR2 SYGVNS. The V end was cut by 4 bases, the J end by 4 bases, with 7 bases between. The CDR3 consists of 13 residues. CDR3 amino acids: CASSVWVTGELFF. The DNA of the CDR3 is TGTGCCAGCAGTGTCTGGGTCACCGGGGAGCTGTTTTTT.

The rearrangement links TRBV10-3 to TRBJ1-2; possible D gene TRBD1, 6 bases. Germline-derived CDR1 and CDR2 are ENHRY and SYGVKD. V was shortened by 0 bases and J by 5 bases, with 25 bases between the two germline ends. This CDR3 comprises 19 residues. CDR3 amino acids: CAISESSMWGQRTRYGYTF. For the CDR3, the DNA is TGTGCCATCAGTGAGTCTAGTATGTGGGGGCAGCGAACTCGTTATGGCTACACCTTC.

This clonotype is termed medium-sized (0.01 to 0.1%). This sequence joins TRBV5-6 and TRBJ2-5, with TRBD1 identical over 7 bases. Per the germline V gene, CDR1 is SGHDT and CDR2 is YYEEEE. The CDR3 is 15 amino acids. V lost 4 bases to trimming and J lost 5 bases; unmatched junction nucleotides: 11. The CDR3 protein is CASSLPDRHEETQYF. DNA for the CDR3: TGTGCCAGCAGCCTACCGGACAGGCATGAGGAGACCCAGTACTTC.

The V and J genes are TRBV6-1 and TRBJ2-6; D gene uncertain. Trimming took 3 bases from V and 3 from J, leaving 9 bases between them. The CDR3 loop spans 15 amino acids. Germline V gives CDR1 MNHNS, CDR2 SASEGT. The CDR3 region has the DNA TGTGCCAGCAGTGACCAGTCGGGTGGGGCCAACGTCCTGACTTTC. This sequence encodes CASSDQSGGANVLTF.

The V call is TRBV18, the J call TRBJ2-4; 7 nucleotides line up with TRBD1. Unmatched junction bases numbered 5, after V lost 1 base and J lost 2 bases. The germline CDR1 and CDR2 sequences are KGHSH and LQKENI. CDR3 length: 16 residues. The CDR3 sequence is CASSPLEQGPKNIQYF. DNA of the CDR3: TGTGCCAGCTCACCACTTGAACAGGGGCCCAAAAACATTCAGTACTTC.

The rearrangement links TRBV6-1 to TRBJ2-5; 9 bases align to TRBD2. The germline CDR1 and CDR2 sequences are MNHNS and SASEGT. J gave up 5 bases and V 8 bases, and 12 bases lay outside the gene matches. This CDR3 region has 15 residues. CDR3 region: CASRALAGFWETQYF. Here the CDR3 DNA reads TGTGCCAGCCGAGCCCTAGCGGGGTTTTGGGAGACCCAGTACTTC.

This clonotype was seen a few times. This rearrangement joins TRBV6-5 to TRBJ2-4; the match to TRBD1 covers 8 bases. V lost 2 bases and J lost 10; bases outside the gene matches: 7. The germline CDR1 and CDR2 sequences are MNHEY and SVGAGI. This CDR3 is built from 14 residues. The CDR3 coding sequence is TGTGCCAGCAGTTACCGAGGACAGGGAGAAATTCAGTACTTC. Translated: CASSYRGQGEIQYF.

The rearrangement joins TRBV12-3 or TRBV12-4 to TRBJ1-2; 8 bases align to TRBD1. The length of the CDR3 is 15 residues. V shed 5 bases and J 2 bases; nucleotides not matched to a gene: 7. The CDR3 coding sequence is TGTGCCAGCAGTCGTCAGGGGGCTATAAACTATGGCTACACCTTC. Translation gives CASSRQGAINYGYTF.

The chain links TRBV29-1 to TRBJ2-5; D gene unclear. Between the trimmed V and J ends, which lost 2 bases and 2 bases, there was a span of 12 bases. The length of the CDR3 is 14 residues. Looked up from germline, CDR1 is SQVTM and CDR2 is ANQGSEA. CDR3 residues: CSVESPLVQETQYF. CDR3 DNA sequence: TGCAGCGTTGAATCCCCTTTAGTACAAGAGACCCAGTACTTC.